This entry concerns a single T cell receptor beta chain. These data belong to a study of T cell changes during pregnancy in multiple sclerosis. Germline V gene data show CDR1 as MNHEY and CDR2 as SMNVEV (reference sequence). V was trimmed by 5 bases and J by 4 bases, leaving 14 bases between them. This CDR3 contains 14 residues. Profiled with immunoSEQ multiplex PCR; TCRdb holds only in-frame clones, not every one. Of 50,000 to 65,000 clones detected, about 85% appear once; the ten largest clones hold about 0.41%. V is TRBV27 and J is TRBJ2-5; D might be TRBD2 (6 bases). This TCR derives from a female donor with multiple sclerosis, enrolled in a pregnancy study. Sequencing used CD4+ T cells from peripheral blood mononuclear cells, obtained in the third trimester of pregnancy. The CDR3: CASSPSEGRETQYF. Here the CDR3 DNA reads TGTGCCAGCAGTCCTTCGGAGGGTCGAGAGACCCAGTACTTC.